The entry below gives a single TCR beta chain sequence along with its context. Its target antigen remains unknown. Per-base quality was not reported, and no clone a single base away is much larger than it. As encoded in the germline V gene, CDR1 is SGDLS while CDR2 is YYNGEE. Spanning cysteine to phenylalanine, the CDR3 consists of 14 amino acids. Just CDR3 DNA is preserved here, 42 bases in frame from base 1. V is trimmed back by 4 bases and J by 4 bases, and the junction contains 7 bases that no gene match accounts for. This entry comes from a study of blood T cell repertoires in COVID-19 (dated by TCRdb to 2018 to 2020). About the investigation overall: Samples covering the acute and convalescent phases of COVID-19 were provided by collaborators in the United States, Italy and Spain. The material from the prospective study consisted of cDNA or gDNA derived from T cells, B-cell-depleted T cells, or PBMCs. The dataset comprised deeply sampled blood TCRbeta repertoires from subjects exposed to, actively infected with, or recovered from COVID-19. A freely available public database, intended as a resource for researchers studying the immune response to SARS-CoV-2, is where the repertoires were released. The samples were drawn from two sources: the first 160 participants of the ongoing ImmuneRACE study, and 1,254 subjects contributed by 6 global collaborators. Nearly every sample came with metadata listing a de-identified subject ID, COVID-19 status, age in years and sex. Where available, HLA class I and class II types were taken from metadata supplied by the sample provider and were not determined by assay-based typing.

The study at large found these results: Clinical and demographic metadata were provided uncurated, with the amount varying by source and participant.

The immunoSEQ Assay, a bias-controlled multiplex PCR, was used to amplify TCRbeta CDR3 regions from genomic DNA. The published analysis was carried out like this. Nucleated cell counts per sample were estimated from amplification of reference gene primers within the assay. Sequence reads were collapsed and filtered to measure the absolute abundance of every unique TCRbeta CDR3 rearrangement. For each sample, productive Simpson clonality was calculated as the square root of Simpson's diversity index over productive rearrangements. Held by TCRdb, this immuneACCESS table contains in-frame sequences only and omits some clones. Under half of the omission traces to an unresolved V gene where checked; the cause of the rest is unknown. The V and J calls and the clone size are those of that table, but D and trimming were determined from the DNA. Present in this sample are fewer than 40,000 clones, over 70% of which were seen just once. Around a third of the sample is held by the ten biggest clonotypes.

Whole blood was collected in K2EDTA tubes by collaborating institutions according to the institutions' own protocols. For TCRbeta analysis, collaborators shipped samples as frozen whole blood, isolated PBMCs, or DNA extracted from either of those sample types. Source material: peripheral blood. The chain is assembled from TRBV9 and TRBJ2-5; 7 middle bases align to TRBD1. The receptor was derived from a man older than 75 with acute or convalescent COVID-19. The CDR3 protein: CASSPGPGGETQYF. The sequenced DNA is TGTGCCAGCAGCCCGGGACCAGGGGGAGAGACCCAGTACTTC.